A selection of T cell receptor beta chains follows, all from one sample in a study of cytotoxic CD8 clonotypes in ibrutinib-treated CLL. Sequencing used immunoSEQ multiplex PCR; TCRdb keeps in-frame clones, though not all of them. The data show 200,000 to 250,000 clones, 70% seen once. The source material was PBMCs, sampled after 12 months of ibrutinib treatment. Source of these receptors: a human donor with chronic lymphocytic leukemia. Both conserved end residues are part of each CDR3.

TRBJ1-1 11 TRBV2 CASSGDSEAFF
TRBJ1-5 14 TRBV7-2 CASSLGNSNQPQHF
TRBJ2-7 14 TRBV19 CASSRGTSDYEQYF
TRBJ1-5 16 TRBV15 CATSRESWTDNQPQHF
TRBJ2-3 16 TRBV5-1 CASSRGQTSGTDTQYF
TRBJ2-1 11 TRBV29-1 CSVVRTNEQFF
TRBJ1-1 14 TRBV10-3 CAIRDRVVSTEAFF
TRBJ1-6 15 TRBV6-4 CASSEGSVYNSPLHF
TRBJ2-6 12 TRBV30 CAWGAGANVLTF
TRBJ2-6 17 TRBV7-8 CASSPRTGRSGANVLTF
TRBJ2-5 11 TRBV2 CASSSRETQYF
TRBJ2-6 19 TRBV4-3 CASSQDRRDIFSGANVLTF
TRBJ2-5 16 TRBV19 CASSPRLADLQETQYF
TRBJ2-6 17 TRBV5-5 CASSLALSGTGANVLTF
TRBJ2-7 14 TRBV11-2 CASSIDRDTYEQYF
TRBJ2-5 15 TRBV7-9 CASSSGTGGRETQYF
TRBJ2-1 14 TRBV27 CARSTGASTDEQFF
TRBJ2-7 14 TRBV4-1 CASSPKAGAYEQYF
TRBJ2-2 13 TRBV5-1 CATGRGNTGELFF
TRBJ2-2 10 TRBV21-1 CASGTGELFF
TRBJ2-2 14 TRBV6-6 CASRANRDVGELFF
TRBJ1-2 15 TRBV19 CASITDGSYNYGYTF
TRBJ2-3 12 TRBV30 CAWSSDAYTQYF
TRBJ1-4 13 TRBV30 CAWRTQGVEKLFF
TRBJ2-3 15 TRBV7-3 CASSLMGLAGDTQYF
TRBJ2-3 12 TRBV7-8 CASSLEGYTQYF
TRBJ1-6 16 TRBV5-1 CASSPRAGPYNSPLHF
TRBJ2-3 12 TRBV5-1 CASSPLPDTQYF
TRBJ2-7 14 TRBV6-5 CASSYYQGYGEQYF
TRBJ2-7 14 TRBV9 CASNSQGGTYEQYF
TRBJ1-1 14 TRBV2 CASRHRALNTEAFF
TRBJ1-2 12 TRBV25-1 CASSEFRDRYTF
TRBJ2-2 16 TRBV4-1 CASRLSGAGNTGELFF
TRBJ1-2 13 TRBV4-2 CASSQTGNYGYTF
TRBJ2-1 15 TRBV5-6 CASSPTGRARYEQFF
TRBJ1-4 13 TRBV7-9 CASSLARTGSLFF